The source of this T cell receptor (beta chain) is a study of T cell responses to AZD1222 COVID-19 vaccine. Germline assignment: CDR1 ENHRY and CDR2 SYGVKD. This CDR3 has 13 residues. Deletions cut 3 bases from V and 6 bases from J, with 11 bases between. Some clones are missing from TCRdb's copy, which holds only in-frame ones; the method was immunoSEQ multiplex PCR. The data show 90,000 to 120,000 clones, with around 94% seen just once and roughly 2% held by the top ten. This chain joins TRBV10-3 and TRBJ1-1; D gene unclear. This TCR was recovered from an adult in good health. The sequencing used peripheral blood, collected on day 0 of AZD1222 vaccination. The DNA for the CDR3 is TGTGCCATCAGTGATTCGGTGGAAGCTGAAGCTTTCTTT. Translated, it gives CAISDSVEAEAFF.